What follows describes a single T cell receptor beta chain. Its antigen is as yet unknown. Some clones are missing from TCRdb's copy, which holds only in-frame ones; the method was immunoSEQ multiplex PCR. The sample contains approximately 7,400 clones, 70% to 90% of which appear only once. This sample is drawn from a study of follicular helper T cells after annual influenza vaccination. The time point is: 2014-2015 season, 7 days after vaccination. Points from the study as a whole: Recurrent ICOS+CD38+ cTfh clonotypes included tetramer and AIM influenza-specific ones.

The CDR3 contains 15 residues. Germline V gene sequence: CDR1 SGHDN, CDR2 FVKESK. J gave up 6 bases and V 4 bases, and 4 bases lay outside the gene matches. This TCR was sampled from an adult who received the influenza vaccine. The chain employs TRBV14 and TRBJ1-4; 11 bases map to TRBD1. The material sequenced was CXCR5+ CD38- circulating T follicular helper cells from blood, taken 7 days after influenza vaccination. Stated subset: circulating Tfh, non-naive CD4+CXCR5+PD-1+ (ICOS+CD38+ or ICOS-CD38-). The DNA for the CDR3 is TGTGCCAGCAGCCCGCCGGGACAGGGGGATGAAAAACTGTTTTTT. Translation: CASSPPGQGDEKLFF.